A selection of T cell receptor beta chains follows, all from one sample in a study of cytomegalovirus exposure and HLA in healthy donors. Measured with immunoSEQ multiplex PCR; TCRdb has only the in-frame clones, and not every one. The data hold under 95,000 clones, with less than 8% observed a single time. Specimen: PBMCs. These receptors were taken from a man aged 45-65 years in good health and CMV-seronegative. Each CDR3 is given with its conserved first and last residue. Each record gives: D gene, V gene, clone size, J gene, CDR3 DNA, CDR3 protein. The D gene is left open where the match is weak. Only part of the rows carry a size: once, few, many, or a class if the clone is expanded.

>NA|TRBV2|few|TRBJ2-1
TGTGCCAGCAGAGCGTACAATGAGCAGTTCTTC
CASRAYNEQFF
>TRBD1|TRBV19|few|TRBJ1-1
TGTGCCAGTAGCCAACCCGGGACAGGGTTTTACACTGAAGCTTTCTTT
CASSQPGTGFYTEAFF
>TRBD2|TRBV10-1|few|TRBJ2-2
TGCGCCAGCAGTGTGTTAGCGGGGGGAACTCTGGGCACCGGGGAGCTGTTTTTT
CASSVLAGGTLGTGELFF
>NA|TRBV2|NA|TRBJ1-3
TGTGCCAGTAGTACTCAGGGATCTGGAAACACCATATATTTT
CASSTQGSGNTIYF
>NA|TRBV6-1|NA|TRBJ1-6
TGTGCCAGCAGTGAACAACAGGGTGTCCATTCACCCCTCCACTTT
CASSEQQGVHSPLHF
>NA|TRBV4-3|NA|TRBJ2-7
TGCGCCAGCAGTTCGGACAGTCGTGGCTACGAGCAGTACTTC
CASSSDSRGYEQYF
>NA|TRBV7-8|few|TRBJ2-7
TGTGCCAGCAGCCTCCCACCAACAGTTTCCTACGAGCAGTACTTC
CASSLPPTVSYEQYF
>TRBD1|TRBV6-5|few|TRBJ1-6
TGTGCCAGCAGGACAGGGCGCGGATCACCCCTCCACTTT
CASRTGRGSPLHF
>TRBD1|TRBV30|NA|TRBJ2-7
TGTGCCTGGAGAACAGGGGGCTACGAGCAGTACTTC
CAWRTGGYEQYF
>TRBD2|TRBV7-6|few|TRBJ2-7
TGTGCCAGCAGCTTAGAAATAGCGGGAGCTTCCTACGAGCAGTACTTC
CASSLEIAGASYEQYF
>TRBD2|TRBV5-1|NA|TRBJ2-7
TGCGCCAGCAGATCATCCGCCCGCGACAGTTTTACTAGCGGCAGCTCCTACGAGCAGTACTTC
CASRSSARDSFTSGSSYEQYF
>TRBD1|TRBV5-4|NA|TRBJ2-5
TGTGCCAGCAGCGCCCAGGGACAGGGGGGAGAGACCCAGTACTTC
CASSAQGQGGETQYF
>TRBD2|TRBV5-3|NA|TRBJ2-1
TGTGCCAGAAGCTTGGCGGCTAGCGGGAGCCCCTACAATGAGCAGTTCTTC
CARSLAASGSPYNEQFF
>NA|TRBV7-9|NA|TRBJ2-3
TGTGCCAGCAGCGCGGGTGGAACAGATACGCAGTATTTT
CASSAGGTDTQYF
>NA|TRBV5-4|NA|TRBJ1-4
TGTGCCAGCAGCTTACAGGGCGTTCGGGAAAAACTGTTTTTT
CASSLQGVREKLFF
>TRBD2|TRBV6-5|few|TRBJ2-1
TGTGCCAGCAGTCGGACTAGCGGGACCTACAATGAGCAGTTCTTC
CASSRTSGTYNEQFF
>NA|TRBV7-9|few|TRBJ2-3
TGTGCCAGCTCGCTACTAAGCGAGAACACAGATACGCAGTATTTT
CASSLLSENTDTQYF
>NA|TRBV11-3|few|TRBJ2-3
TGTGCCAGCAGCCCGGGCACAGATACGCAGTATTTT
CASSPGTDTQYF
>NA|TRBV5-1|few|TRBJ2-2
TGCGCCAGCAGCTTGGGGCTAGCGAACACCGGGGAGCTGTTTTTT
CASSLGLANTGELFF
>TRBD2|TRBV5-4|few|TRBJ2-1
TGTGCCAGCAGCTTGTTTAGCGGGAGGGTTTTGAATGAGCAGTTCTTC
CASSLFSGRVLNEQFF
>NA|TRBV11-2|few|TRBJ1-1
TGTGCCAGCAGCCTACGGCCTGACAGATTCACTGAAGCTTTCTTT
CASSLRPDRFTEAFF
>NA|TRBV7-9|few|TRBJ1-4
TGTGCCAGCAGCGGACTATGGAACAAAGAAAAACTGTTTTTT
CASSGLWNKEKLFF
>TRBD1|TRBV5-8|few|TRBJ1-3
TGTGCCAGCAGCTTTCGTGGACAGGGGACGGACACCATATATTTT
CASSFRGQGTDTIYF
>NA|TRBV7-9|NA|TRBJ2-1
TGTGTCAGCAGCTTACTAACCTACAATGAGCAGTTCTTC
CVSSLLTYNEQFF
>TRBD1|TRBV28|NA|TRBJ1-5
TGTGCCAGCAGTTTAATCGCGACAGGGGGGAATCAGCCCCAGCATTTT
CASSLIATGGNQPQHF
>TRBD1|TRBV2|NA|TRBJ1-2
TGTGCCAGCACCACGGGACAGGGGACTAACTATGGCTACACCTTC
CASTTGQGTNYGYTF
>TRBD1|TRBV18|NA|TRBJ1-5
TGTGCCAGTTCTCAGACAGGGGCATTCAATCAGCCCCAGCATTTT
CASSQTGAFNQPQHF
>TRBD1|TRBV6-1|few|TRBJ1-2
TGTGCCAGCAGGTTACCGGGACAGGTCGTTGGCTACACCTTC
CASRLPGQVVGYTF
>TRBD2|TRBV11-2|few|TRBJ2-3
TGTGCCAGTGGACTAGCGGGGACAGATACGCAGTATTTT
CASGLAGTDTQYF
>NA|TRBV7-9|few|TRBJ2-3
TGTGCCAGCAGCCTCCTTAGCAGTAGCACAGATACGCAGTATTTT
CASSLLSSSTDTQYF
>TRBD1|TRBV28|NA|TRBJ1-2
TGTGCCAGCTCAGCTACAGGGGGCTATGGCTACACCTTC
CASSATGGYGYTF
>TRBD1|TRBV2|NA|TRBJ2-7
TGTGCCAGCGTCCAGCGGACAGGGGGAACCTACGAGCAGTACTTC
CASVQRTGGTYEQYF
>NA|TRBV7-9|NA|TRBJ2-4
TGTGCCAGCAGCTTAGACAGTTATCAGTACTTC
CASSLDSYQYF
>TRBD1|TRBV19|NA|TRBJ2-1
TGTGCCAGTTGGGGACAGGGAGCTTACAATGAGCAGTTCTTC
CASWGQGAYNEQFF
>NA|TRBV30|NA|TRBJ2-7
TGTGCCTGGAGTCCTGGACATCACGAGCAGTACTTC
CAWSPGHHEQYF
>TRBD2|TRBV9|NA|TRBJ2-1
TGTGCCAGCAGCGCAACTAGCGGGAGGGCCTATGAGCAGTTCTTC
CASSATSGRAYEQFF
>TRBD1|TRBV30|few|TRBJ1-2
TGTGCCTCTTCTCAGGGGGCCAATGGCTACACCTTC
CASSQGANGYTF
>NA|TRBV21-1|NA|TRBJ2-7
TGTGCCAGCAGCACTCAGGGCTACGAGCAGTACTTC
CASSTQGYEQYF
>TRBD1|TRBV27|NA|TRBJ2-7
TGTGCCAGCCGGAGATCCGGGACAGGCCGCTACGAGCAGTACTTC
CASRRSGTGRYEQYF
>NA|TRBV12-2|few|TRBJ2-7
TGTGCAAGTCGCTTAGTGCTCGGGGGTTCCTTCGAGCAGTACTTC
CASRLVLGGSFEQYF
>NA|TRBV28|few|TRBJ2-1
TGTGCCAGCAGCCAGGATCGTGGCTGGGATGAGCAGTTCTTC
CASSQDRGWDEQFF
>TRBD2|TRBV19|few|TRBJ2-1
TGTGCCAGTAGCCCGCGGGAGACTGGTGAGCAGTTCTTC
CASSPRETGEQFF
>TRBD1|TRBV5-8|few|TRBJ1-5
TGTGCCAGCAGCTTACAGGGGGATCAGCCCCAGCATTTT
CASSLQGDQPQHF
>NA|TRBV2|NA|TRBJ2-5
TGTGCCACCGGGGAACACCAAGAGACCCAGTACTTC
CATGEHQETQYF
>NA|TRBV2|few|TRBJ1-6
TGTGCCAGCAGTGGAAAAGGGGCGGATAATTCACCCCTCCACTTT
CASSGKGADNSPLHF
>TRBD1|TRBV19|few|TRBJ2-7
TGTGCCAGTAGTGAAGGGACAGCTACTTCCAAGCAGTACTTC
CASSEGTATSKQYF
>NA|TRBV14|NA|TRBJ1-1
TGTGCCAGCAGCCAACCCCGCGGGGGGTGGCACACTGAAGCTTTCTTT
CASSQPRGGWHTEAFF
>NA|TRBV2|NA|TRBJ2-7
TGTGCCAGCAGGAGCCGGAGCCCCTACGAGCAGTACTTC
CASRSRSPYEQYF
>TRBD1|TRBV6-5|NA|TRBJ2-7
TGTGCCAGCAGTTTGGACAGGGTCGGCTCCTACGAGCAGTACTTC
CASSLDRVGSYEQYF
>NA|TRBV11-2|many|TRBJ1-1
TGTGCCAGCAGTTACAGGGAGAAGAATGAAGCTTTCTTT
CASSYREKNEAFF
>NA|TRBV5-1|many|TRBJ1-3
TGCGCCAGCAGCTCTACAGGGACTGGAAACACCATATATTTT
CASSSTGTGNTIYF
>NA|TRBV5-1|NA|TRBJ2-3
TGCGCCAGCAGCTTAAAAATGACGGGTGCCAGCACAGATACGCAGTATTTT
CASSLKMTGASTDTQYF
>TRBD1|TRBV19|few|TRBJ1-6
TGTGCCAGTAGCGCGAGCAGGGACAGCGTTAATTCACCCCTCCACTTT
CASSASRDSVNSPLHF
>TRBD2|TRBV5-1|NA|TRBJ2-3
TGCGCCAGCAGCTTCAGCGGGGGGGCAGCAGATACGCAGTATTTT
CASSFSGGAADTQYF